This entry concerns a single TCR beta chain. The sample is drawn from a study of blood T cell repertoires in COVID-19. Across the whole study: Samples of COVID-19 (acute and convalescent) were obtained from the United States, Italy and Spain. T cells, B-cell-depleted T cells, or PBMCs provided the cDNA or gDNA that served as material.

Original methodology: Estimates of nucleated cell counts were drawn from the amplification of reference gene primers. TCRdb keeps only in-frame clones here, not all; method: immunoSEQ multiplex PCR. V and J calls and clone size are copied from that table; D and trimming were computed from the DNA. The sample records 60,000 to 75,000 clones, around 84% being singletons. Germline lookup yields CDR1 LGHNA and CDR2 YNFKEQ. The CDR3 has 17 residues. The ends lost 3 bases at V and 5 bases at J; junction bases unmatched: 13. Sequenced material: peripheral blood. The TCR originated in a human donor in a cohort sampled during active COVID-19. This chain connects TRBV4-2 to TRBJ2-3; 8 bases are shared with TRBD2. The CDR3 spells CASSQSTSDPGVDTQYF. In DNA, the CDR3 is TGTGCCAGCAGCCAGTCGACTAGCGACCCGGGGGTAGATACGCAGTATTTT.